The rows below give T cell receptor beta chains drawn from one sample of a study of cytomegalovirus exposure and HLA in healthy donors. Libraries were prepared by immunoSEQ multiplex PCR; TCRdb keeps only in-frame clonotypes and omits some of them. The sample has 150,000 or so clones; nearly 10% are singletons. Sequences were obtained from PBMCs. Source of these receptors: a man aged 50 or older in good health and CMV-seronegative. CDR3s include the opening cysteine and the closing phenylalanine or tryptophan. D genes are given only for firm matches. Only part of the rows carry a size: once, few, many, or a class if the clone is expanded.

TRBV14	-	-	CASSPQAGEAEAFF
TRBV29-1	TRBD2	few	CSGRLAQSSYNEQFF
TRBV7-2	TRBD2	few	CASSSTSSGLVMQYF
TRBV5-1	-	few	CASSFRTVRSSYNEQFF
TRBV2	TRBD1	few	CASSVDRTEAFF
TRBV6-5	-	few	CASSRPQVSSYEQYF
TRBV6-5	-	few	CASSYMGGAQHF
TRBV7-2	-	few	CASSLYSSYNEQFF
TRBV20-1	-	-	CSASPTRAFF
TRBV19	TRBD1	-	CASSITGGFNQPQHF
TRBV28	-	few	CASTSSRVFYNEQFF